The 9 T cell receptor beta chains given below trace back to one sample, sequenced in a study of blood T cell repertoires in COVID-19 (TCRdb year 2020). The method was the immunoSEQ multiplex PCR assay. In its TCRdb copy, this immuneACCESS table keeps in-frame sequences only and misses some clones. Where compared with another copy, unresolved V genes explain less than half of these, and the others have no known cause. Across this sample there are 300,000 to 400,000 clones, with 87% seen only once. The ten largest clones take up roughly 6.3% of the sample. Sequenced sample: peripheral blood. The receptor source for this set is a woman in her 50s with COVID-19, enrolled during active disease.

This rearrangement joins TRBV3-1 (or the pseudogene TRBV3-2) to TRBJ2-1, with 7 positions matching TRBD1. The V gene end was trimmed by 3 bases and the J gene end by 10 bases; junction bases not matched to a gene: 6. Germline assignment: CDR1 LGHDT and CDR2 YNNKEL (reference sequence). The CDR3 has 13 residues. Written as DNA, the CDR3 is TGTGCCAGCAGCCAGAGGGGGCGGACGGAGCAGTTCTTC. This sequence encodes CASSQRGRTEQFF.

The rearrangement links TRBV27 to TRBJ2-1; 7 nucleotides align to TRBD1. This CDR3 spans 17 amino acids. Looked up from germline, CDR1 is MNHEY and CDR2 is SMNVEV (reference sequence). V was pared by 6 bases and J by 5 bases, with 16 bases of the junction left unmatched. The CDR3, as DNA: TGTGCCAGCAGAGGACAGGTAGGGAGACAAGGGCACAATGAGCAGTTCTTC. Amino acids: CASRGQVGRQGHNEQFF.

The chain combines TRBV30 with TRBJ2-3, with 9 bases lining up with TRBD1. Unmatched junction bases numbered 5, after V lost 5 bases and J lost 2 bases. There are 14 residues in the CDR3. CDR1 and CDR2 (germline): GTSNPN, SVGIG (reference sequence). The CDR3 nucleotides read TGTGCCTGGGGACAGGGGCCAATCACAGATACGCAGTATTTT. Its translation: CAWGQGPITDTQYF.

The J gene is TRBJ2-2, the V gene TRBV3-1 (or the pseudogene TRBV3-2), with a tentative D call TRBD2 (6 bases). The CDR3 runs 14 residues. Germline-derived CDR1 and CDR2 are LGHDT and YNNKEL (reference sequence). Trimming removed 1 base at V and 4 bases at J, with 7 bases between. The CDR3 is CASSQARGTGELFF. Written as DNA, the CDR3 is TGTGCCAGCAGCCAAGCGCGGGGCACCGGGGAGCTGTTTTTT.

This clone was seen more than once but under ten times. The rearrangement uses TRBV2 and TRBJ2-1; 7 nucleotides line up with TRBD1. This CDR3 spans 14 amino acids. The V segment lost 3 bases and the J segment 1 base; nucleotides outside the gene matches: 0. Germline V CDR1 and CDR2: SNHLY, FYNNEI. CDR3 amino acids: CASSDRGSYNEQFF. The CDR3 coding sequence is TGTGCCAGCAGTGACAGGGGGTCCTACAATGAGCAGTTCTTC.

This clone was counted a single time. The chain couples TRBV15 to TRBJ2-4; weak D call: TRBD2 (6 bases). The CDR3 runs 17 residues. The ends were cut back, 1 base at V and 3 bases at J, with 16 bases in the middle. CDR1 is LNHNV and CDR2 is YYDKDF in the germline V gene (reference sequence). The CDR3: CATSRGPAAGIKNIQYF. In DNA form, the CDR3 reads TGTGCCACCAGCAGAGGTCCGGCTGCGGGAATCAAAAACATTCAGTACTTC.

This sequence joins TRBV6-1 and TRBJ2-7, with 10 positions matching TRBD2. The V segment lost 3 bases and the J segment 3 bases; nucleotides outside the gene matches: 5. The CDR3 extends over 15 amino acids. From germline, CDR1 is MNHNS and CDR2 SASEGT. The DNA of the CDR3 is TGTGCCAGCAGTGAGGGGACTAGCGAAATCTACGAGCAGTACTTC. It encodes CASSEGTSEIYEQYF.

The chain couples TRBV5-1 to TRBJ2-3, with TRBD2 matching over 9 bases. Germline CDR1 SGHRS, CDR2 YFSETQ. Germline trimming cut 4 bases from V and 5 bases from J; bases unmatched to any gene: 5. The CDR3 is made up of 14 amino acids. CDR3 sequence: CASSPLAGVDTQYF. The CDR3 DNA is TGCGCCAGCAGCCCGTTAGCGGGGGTAGATACGCAGTATTTT.

This chain links TRBV19 with TRBJ1-1, with D maybe TRBD1 (6 bases). Germline V gene sequence: CDR1 LNHDA, CDR2 SQIVND (reference sequence). CDR3 length equals 13 residues. V was clipped by 6 bases and J by 1 base, with 9 bases between them. CDR3 region: CASSPTGNTEAFF. CDR3 nucleotides: TGTGCCAGTAGCCCGACAGGGAACACTGAAGCTTTCTTT.